The T cell receptor (beta chain) under discussion was sequenced for a study of CD8+CD57+ T cells in acquired aplastic anemia. As for the study in general: Average DNA yield from sorted CD4+ and CD8+ cells was around 3.2 ug.

For sequencing, patients were chosen who had shown expansion of CD8+CD57+ cells by flow cytometry. Patients uniformly had severe acquired aplastic anemia. This clonotype turned up a few times. Its matching antigen is unknown. Genomic DNA served as template for TCR beta VDJ and CDR3 profiling. TCRdb re-derived calls from the reads in MiXCR, one entry per CDR3 protein. The sample has 200,000 to 300,000 distinct CDR3 sequences; roughly 82% are singletons. This CDR3 has 15 residues. The germline V gene has CDR1 SEHNR and CDR2 FQNEAQ (reference sequence). J gave up 5 bases and V 3 bases, and 9 bases lay outside the gene matches. Regarding the study as a whole: Patients had about 31 CD8+ CDR3 sequences in common with controls (the shared set).

This clonotype was obtained from a human donor with aplastic anemia. Sequenced material: sorted CD4+, CD8+, or CD8+CD57+ T cells (not recorded which) from PBMCs. The chain has TRBV7-9 and TRBJ1-2, with TRBD1 matching 7 bases. CDR3 coding DNA: TGTGCCAGCAGCTTGAAAGGGGGCGCCGGGTATGGCTACACCTTC. Residues: CASSLKGGAGYGYTF.